This T cell receptor (beta chain) emerged from a study of CD8 T cells in Susac syndrome. The authors reverse transcribed roughly 0.5 to 1 ug RNA with random hexamers. TCRdb reprocessed the immunoSEQ multiplex PCR reads with MiXCR, giving one entry per CDR3 protein. There are under 200,000 distinct CDR3 sequences in the sample; roughly 92% occur only once, and 0.1% to 0.12% lies in the top ten. Germline CDR1 MDHEN, CDR2 SYDVKM. CDR3 length: 14 residues. Trimming removed 3 bases from V and 1 base from J, with 9 bases in between. The sample comprised CD4+ T cells from PBMCs. The chain couples TRBV28 to TRBJ1-1, with D perhaps TRBD1 (6 bases). The sequence came from a human donor in good health. The CDR3 region has the DNA TGTGCCAGCAGTTTGATCAGGGGGAACACTGAAGCTTTCTTT. Translating it yields CASSLIRGNTEAFF.